This TCR beta chain appears in the sequencing data of a study of T cells in Graves' hyperthyroidism and ophthalmopathy. The CDR3 regions of TCR beta were amplified from RNA transcripts. First-round RT-PCR targeting the TCR CDR3 was performed with the HTBI primer set. TCRdb re-analysed the multiplex PCR reads in MiXCR, keeping a single row per CDR3 protein. The sample yields some 350,000 distinct CDR3 sequences, roughly 25% seen once. This clonotype appeared many times. Its antigen remains unidentified. J lost 1 base, V lost 6 bases, and 4 bases had no gene match. This CDR3 comprises 14 residues. CDR1 and CDR2 (germline): MNHNS, SASEGT. Points from the study as a whole: Ophthalmopathy prediction by the model preceded onset by a median approximately 6.9 months.

Those with hyperthyroidism were 18 to 65 years old, newly diagnosed, and ill for under 2 months. The study excluded patients with uncontrolled infection, other autoimmune disease, pregnancy or lactation. V is TRBV6-1 and J is TRBJ1-1; 8 nucleotides match TRBD1. Sequencing was carried out using blood. The clonotype comes from a man in his fifties with Graves' hyperthyroidism. This CDR3 is CASRRTGQNTEAFF. The CDR3 nucleotides are TGTGCCAGCAGGCGGACAGGGCAGAACACTGAAGCTTTCTTT.